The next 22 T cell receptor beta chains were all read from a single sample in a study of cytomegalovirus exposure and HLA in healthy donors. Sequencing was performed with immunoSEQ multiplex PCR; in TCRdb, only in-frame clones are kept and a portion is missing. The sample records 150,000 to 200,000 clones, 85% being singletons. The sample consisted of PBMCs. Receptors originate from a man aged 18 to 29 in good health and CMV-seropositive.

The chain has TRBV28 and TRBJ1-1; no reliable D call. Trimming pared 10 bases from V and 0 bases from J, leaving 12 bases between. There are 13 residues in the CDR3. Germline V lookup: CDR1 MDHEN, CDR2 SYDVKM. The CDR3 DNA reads TGTGCCATTCACCAGGATTTGAACACTGAAGCTTTCTTT. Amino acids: CAIHQDLNTEAFF.

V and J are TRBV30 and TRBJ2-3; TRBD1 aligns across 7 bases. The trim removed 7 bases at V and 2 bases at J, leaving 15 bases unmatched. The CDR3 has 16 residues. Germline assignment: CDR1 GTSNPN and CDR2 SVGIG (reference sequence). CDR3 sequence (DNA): TGTGCCTCCTCAACCGGACAGGCAAGTAACACAGATACGCAGTATTTT. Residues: CASSTGQASNTDTQYF.

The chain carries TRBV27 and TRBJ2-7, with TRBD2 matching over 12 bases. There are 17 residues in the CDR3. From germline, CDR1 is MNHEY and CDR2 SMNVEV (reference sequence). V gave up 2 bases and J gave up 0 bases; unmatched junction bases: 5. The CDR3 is CASSLTSGGPSSYEQYF. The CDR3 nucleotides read TGTGCCAGCAGTTTAACTAGCGGGGGGCCGAGCTCCTACGAGCAGTACTTC.

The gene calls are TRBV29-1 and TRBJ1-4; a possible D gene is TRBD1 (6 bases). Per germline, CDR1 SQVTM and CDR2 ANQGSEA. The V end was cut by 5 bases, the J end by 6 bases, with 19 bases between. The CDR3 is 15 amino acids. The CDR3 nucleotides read TGCAGCGTTTCCCCCTCAGGGGTAAGGGATGAAAAACTGTTTTTT. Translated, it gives CSVSPSGVRDEKLFF.

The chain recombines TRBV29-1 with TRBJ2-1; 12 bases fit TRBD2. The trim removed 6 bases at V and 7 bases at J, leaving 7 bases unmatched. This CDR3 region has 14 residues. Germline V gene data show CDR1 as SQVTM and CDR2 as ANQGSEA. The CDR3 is CSVVWTSGTNEQFF. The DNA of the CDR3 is TGCAGCGTCGTCTGGACTAGCGGGACGAATGAGCAGTTCTTC.

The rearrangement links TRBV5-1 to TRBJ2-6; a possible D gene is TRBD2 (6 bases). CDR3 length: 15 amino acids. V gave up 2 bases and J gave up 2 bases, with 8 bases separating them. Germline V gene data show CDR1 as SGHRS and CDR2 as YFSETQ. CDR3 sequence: CASSFGGTGANVLTF. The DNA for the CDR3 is TGCGCCAGCAGCTTCGGGGGAACTGGGGCCAACGTCCTGACTTTC.

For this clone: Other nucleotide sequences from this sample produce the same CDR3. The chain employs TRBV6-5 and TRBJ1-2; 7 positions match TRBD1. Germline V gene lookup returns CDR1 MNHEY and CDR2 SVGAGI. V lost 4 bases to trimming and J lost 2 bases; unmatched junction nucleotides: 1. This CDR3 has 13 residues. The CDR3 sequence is CASSLQGNYGYTF. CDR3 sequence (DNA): TGTGCCAGCAGTTTACAGGGGAACTATGGCTACACCTTC.

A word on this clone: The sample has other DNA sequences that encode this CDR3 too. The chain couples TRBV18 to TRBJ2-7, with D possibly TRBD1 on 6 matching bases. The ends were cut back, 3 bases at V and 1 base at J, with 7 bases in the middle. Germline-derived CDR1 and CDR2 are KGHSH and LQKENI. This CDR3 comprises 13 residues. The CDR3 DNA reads TGTGCCAGCTCACCTGGACAGTCCTACGAGCAGTACTTC. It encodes CASSPGQSYEQYF.

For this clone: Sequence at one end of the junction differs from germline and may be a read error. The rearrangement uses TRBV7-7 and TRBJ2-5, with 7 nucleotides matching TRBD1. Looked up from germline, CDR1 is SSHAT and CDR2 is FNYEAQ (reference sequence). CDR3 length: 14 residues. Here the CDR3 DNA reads TGTGCTAGCAGCTTAGAAACAGGGGCAGAGACCCAGTACTTC. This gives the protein CASSLETGAETQYF.

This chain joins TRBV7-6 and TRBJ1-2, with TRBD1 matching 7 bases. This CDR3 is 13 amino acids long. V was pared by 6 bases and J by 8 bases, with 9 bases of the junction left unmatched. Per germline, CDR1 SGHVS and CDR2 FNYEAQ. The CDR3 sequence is CASRPTGVGGYTF. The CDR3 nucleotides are TGTGCCAGCAGACCCACAGGGGTCGGGGGCTACACCTTC.

The chain's CDR3 is CASSYLNAGELFF. The CDR3 DNA reads as TGTGCCAGTTCTTATCTTAATGCCGGGGAGCTGTTTTTT. The chain combines TRBV6-5 with TRBJ2-2; no clear D. The V and J ends lost 9 bases and 6 bases respectively, with 14 bases between them. The CDR3 runs 13 residues. Looked up from germline, CDR1 is MNHEY and CDR2 is SVGAGI.

In nucleotides, the CDR3 is TGTGCCAGCAGTGGGGGGACAGTACAAGAGACCCAGTACTTC. Translating gives CASSGGTVQETQYF. The chain joins TRBV2 to TRBJ2-5; 7 bases are shared with TRBD1. J gave up 2 bases and V 4 bases, and 4 bases lay outside the gene matches. Looked up from germline, CDR1 is SNHLY and CDR2 is FYNNEI. The CDR3 has 14 residues.

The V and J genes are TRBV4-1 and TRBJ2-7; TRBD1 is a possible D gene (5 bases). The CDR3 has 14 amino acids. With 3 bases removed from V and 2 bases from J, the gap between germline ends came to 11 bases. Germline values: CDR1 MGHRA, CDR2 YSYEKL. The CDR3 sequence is CASSHSGKAYEQYF. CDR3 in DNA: TGCGCCAGCAGCCACTCAGGGAAAGCCTACGAGCAGTACTTC.

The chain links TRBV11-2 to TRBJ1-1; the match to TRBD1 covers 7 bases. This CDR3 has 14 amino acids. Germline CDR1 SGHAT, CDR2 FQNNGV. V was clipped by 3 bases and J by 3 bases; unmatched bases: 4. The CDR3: CASSFTGVDTEAFF. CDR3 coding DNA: TGTGCCAGCAGCTTTACAGGGGTTGACACTGAAGCTTTCTTT.

The CDR3 DNA is TGTGCCAGCAGCTTGGCCGGGACAGGGTATGAGCAGTTCTTC. This encodes CASSLAGTGYEQFF. The chain couples TRBV5-4 to TRBJ2-1; TRBD1 matches 9 bases. Losses at the gene ends were 0 bases for V and 8 bases for J; bases not matched to a gene: 3. The CDR3 length is 14 residues. From germline, CDR1 is SGHNT and CDR2 YYREEE (reference sequence).

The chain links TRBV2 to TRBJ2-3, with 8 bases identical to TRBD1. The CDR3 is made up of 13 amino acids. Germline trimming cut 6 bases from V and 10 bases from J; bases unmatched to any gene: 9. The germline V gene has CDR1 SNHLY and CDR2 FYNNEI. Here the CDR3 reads CASRGQGGEAQYF. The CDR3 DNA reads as TGTGCCAGCAGAGGACAGGGAGGAGAGGCGCAGTATTTT.

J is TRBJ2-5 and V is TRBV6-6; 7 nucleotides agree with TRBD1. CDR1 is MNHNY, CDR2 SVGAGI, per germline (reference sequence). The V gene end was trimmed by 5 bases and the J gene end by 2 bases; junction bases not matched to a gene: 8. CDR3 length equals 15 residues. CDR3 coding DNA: TGTGCCAGCAGTCCCCCGGACAGGCGTCAAGAGACCCAGTACTTC. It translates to CASSPPDRRQETQYF.

The CDR3 nucleotides are TGTGCCAGTAGTCCCCCCGGACTAGCGGGAGGGCTAAGAGAGACCCAGTACTTC. It codes for CASSPPGLAGGLRETQYF. The chain combines TRBV19 with TRBJ2-5; the match to TRBD2 covers 15 bases. Losses at the gene ends were 5 bases for V and 4 bases for J; bases not matched to a gene: 11. Germline CDR1 and CDR2: LNHDA and SQIVND (reference sequence). The CDR3 runs to 18 residues.

This chain's CDR3 is CASSPGTDSNQPQHF. In DNA form, the CDR3 reads TGTGCCAGCTCACCAGGGACAGATAGCAATCAGCCCCAGCATTTT. The chain has TRBV18 and TRBJ1-5, with 7 bases identical to TRBD1. Unmatched junction bases numbered 1, after V lost 2 bases and J lost 0 bases. The CDR3 spans 15 residues. CDR1 and CDR2 (germline): KGHSH, LQKENI.

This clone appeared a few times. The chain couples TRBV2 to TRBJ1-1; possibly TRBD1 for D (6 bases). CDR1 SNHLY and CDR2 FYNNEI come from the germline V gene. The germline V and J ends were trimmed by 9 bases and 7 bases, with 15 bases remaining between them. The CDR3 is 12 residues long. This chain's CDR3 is CASRTEGVEAFF. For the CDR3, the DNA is TGTGCCAGTAGGACAGAAGGAGTTGAAGCTTTCTTT.

The CDR3 sequence is CASSYSLVRNEQFF. The CDR3 region has the DNA TGTGCCAGCAGTTACTCCCTTGTGCGGAATGAGCAGTTCTTC. This rearrangement joins TRBV6-5 to TRBJ2-1; D is undetermined. V was shortened by 0 bases and J by 7 bases, with 10 bases between the two germline ends. Germline lookup yields CDR1 MNHEY and CDR2 SVGAGI. The CDR3 covers 14 residues.

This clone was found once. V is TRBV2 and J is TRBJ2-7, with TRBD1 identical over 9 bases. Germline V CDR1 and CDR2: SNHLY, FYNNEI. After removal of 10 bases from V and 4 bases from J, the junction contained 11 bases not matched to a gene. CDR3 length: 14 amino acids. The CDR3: CANTGTGTGYEQYF. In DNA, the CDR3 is TGTGCCAACACCGGGACAGGGACCGGGTACGAGCAGTACTTC.